A single sample gave rise to the 8 T cell receptor beta chains below, sequenced in a study of cytomegalovirus exposure and HLA in healthy donors. Clones were read by immunoSEQ multiplex PCR, and TCRdb kept only the in-frame ones, dropping some. The sample has about 130,000 clones; about 87% are singletons. The source material was PBMCs. The receptor set was obtained from a woman aged 30 to 39 in good health and CMV-seropositive.

CDR3 DNA: TGTGCCAGCAGTAACCGGGACAGGGGCGAAAGCAGGCCTAACACCGGGGAGCTGTTTTTT. Translated, it gives CASSNRDRGESRPNTGELFF. The rearrangement joins TRBV27 to TRBJ2-2; 10 nucleotides agree with TRBD1. The J segment lost 2 bases and the V segment lost 5 bases, leaving 17 bases of the junction unmatched. CDR3 length equals 20 residues. Germline CDR1 and CDR2: MNHEY and SMNVEV (reference sequence).

The V and J genes are TRBV6-5 and TRBJ1-4; 10 positions match TRBD1. Looked up from germline, CDR1 is MNHEY and CDR2 is SVGAGI. The CDR3 totals 16 residues. V was clipped by 2 bases and J by 4 bases; unmatched bases: 4. The CDR3 bases are TGTGCCAGCAGTTACAGCGGGACAGGGGTTAATGAAAAACTGTTTTTT. This encodes CASSYSGTGVNEKLFF.

The chain links TRBV9 to TRBJ2-1; TRBD2 agrees at 7 bases. Trimming took 0 bases from V and 0 from J; bases not matched to a gene: 3. The CDR3 runs to 16 residues. CDR1 is SGDLS and CDR2 is YYNGEE in the germline V gene. CDR3 protein: CASSVVGGGSYNEQFF. For the CDR3, the DNA is TGTGCCAGCAGCGTAGTTGGCGGGGGCTCCTACAATGAGCAGTTCTTC.

The chain links TRBV28 to TRBJ1-5, with D tentatively TRBD1 (6 bases). Germline V lookup: CDR1 MDHEN, CDR2 SYDVKM. With 9 bases removed from V and 0 bases from J, the gap between germline ends came to 12 bases. CDR3 length: 14 amino acids. CDR3 DNA: TGTGCCAGTAAAACAGGGTTTAGCAATCAGCCCCAGCATTTT. This codes for CASKTGFSNQPQHF.

This clone was seen only a few times. The rearrangement joins TRBV5-5 to TRBJ2-7; 7 nucleotides line up with TRBD2. Germline trimming cut 3 bases from V and 3 bases from J; bases unmatched to any gene: 15. The CDR3 totals 17 residues. Germline CDR1 is SGHKS and CDR2 is YYEKEE (reference sequence). The CDR3 DNA sequence: TGTGCCAGCAGCTCGACTAGCTCATCAAACCGGGGCTACGAGCAGTACTTC. Protein: CASSSTSSSNRGYEQYF. Looking up the rest from reference TRBV5-5 and TRBJ2-7 gives the full variable domain: DAGVTQSPTHLIKTRGQQVTLRCSPISGHKSVSWYQQVLGQGPQFIFQYYEKEERGRGNFPDRFSARQFPNYSSELNVNALLLGDSALYLCASSSTSSSNRGYEQYFGPGTRLTVT.

This clone was recorded once. The chain has TRBV27 and TRBJ2-1, with 10 positions matching TRBD2. The trim removed 4 bases at V and 5 bases at J, leaving 8 bases unmatched. Germline CDR1 reads MNHEY; CDR2 reads SMNVEV (reference sequence). CDR3 size: 16 residues. As DNA, the CDR3 is TGTGCCAGCAGTTCCTGGACTAGCGGAGCAAACAATGAGCAGTTCTTC. Its translation is CASSSWTSGANNEQFF.

The chain combines TRBV6-5 with TRBJ1-1; TRBD1 is a possible D gene (5 bases). CDR3 size: 13 residues. Trimming cost V 5 bases and J 5 bases, with 12 bases left between them. From germline, CDR1 is MNHEY and CDR2 SVGAGI. DNA of the CDR3: TGTGCCAGCAGTGTTGACGGGGGGACTGAAGCTTTCTTT. Translation: CASSVDGGTEAFF.

This rearrangement joins TRBV15 to TRBJ2-2; D possibly corresponds to TRBD2 (5 bases). V was trimmed by 5 bases and J by 6 bases, leaving 28 bases between them. The CDR3 has 19 amino acids. The germline gives CDR1 LNHNV, CDR2 YYDKDF (reference sequence). DNA for the CDR3: TGTGCCACCAGCGAGCAAAGAGGGATTTGGGGAGCCGGATCCGGGGAGCTGTTTTTT. Residues: CATSEQRGIWGAGSGELFF.